The rows below give T cell receptor beta chains drawn from one sample of a study of blood T cell repertoires in COVID-19. Only in-frame clones appear in the TCRdb table, and some are missing; sequencing was by immunoSEQ multiplex PCR. The sample includes roughly 120,000 clones, around 86% of them seen just once. Sequenced material: peripheral blood. The receptors shown here come from an elderly man with acute or convalescent COVID-19. CDR3s include the opening cysteine and the closing phenylalanine or tryptophan. Each record gives: J gene, clone size, V gene, D gene, CDR3 protein, CDR3 DNA. The D gene is left open where the match is weak. Expanded clones get a size class; other rows say once, few or many, or leave the size out.

>TRBJ2-2|NA|TRBV7-3|NA
CASSLSRTFNTGELFF
TGTGCCAGCAGCTTAAGTCGTACATTTAACACCGGGGAGCTGTTTTTT
>TRBJ2-5|NA|TRBV30|NA
CAWEPGLRQETQYF
TGTGCCTGGGAGCCCGGTCTCAGGCAAGAGACCCAGTACTTC
>TRBJ2-2|NA|TRBV24-1|TRBD1
CATSDGGQGRFGELFF
TGTGCCACCAGTGATGGGGGACAGGGGAGGTTCGGGGAGCTGTTTTTT
>TRBJ1-1|NA|TRBV4-1|NA
CASSQEGGPNTEAFF
TGCGCCAGCAGCCAAGAAGGAGGCCCGAACACTGAAGCTTTTTTT
>TRBJ1-1|NA|TRBV28|NA
CASSLWDKNTEAFF
TGTGCCAGCAGTTTATGGGACAAGAACACTGAAGCTTTCTTT
>TRBJ2-6|NA|TRBV3-1/TRBV3-2|NA
CASSQEGLSGANVLTF
TGTGCCAGCAGCCAAGAGGGGCTCTCTGGGGCCAACGTCCTGACTTTC
>TRBJ2-3|NA|TRBV7-2|TRBD2
CASSLVGSGSGGDTQYF
TGTGCCAGCAGCTTAGTTGGTAGCGGGAGTGGAGGAGATACGCAGTATTTT
>TRBJ1-2|NA|TRBV25-1|NA
CASSEWYRVHYGYTF
TGTGCCAGCAGTGAATGGTACAGGGTGCACTATGGCTACACCTTC
>TRBJ2-3|NA|TRBV9|TRBD2
CASSVAGGGGADTQYF
TGTGCCAGCAGCGTAGCGGGCGGGGGTGGTGCAGATACGCAGTATTTT
>TRBJ1-5|NA|TRBV28|TRBD1
CASSLYATGGHQPQHF
TGTGCCAGCAGTTTATATGCGACAGGGGGGCATCAGCCCCAGCATTTT
>TRBJ1-4|NA|TRBV9|NA
CASSPHRGNEKLFF
TGTGCCAGCAGCCCCCACCGGGGGAATGAAAAACTGTTTTTT
>TRBJ2-1|NA|TRBV7-3|TRBD1
CASSRGTGNEQFF
TGTGCCAGCAGCCGAGGGACAGGGAATGAGCAGTTCTTC
>TRBJ2-3|once|TRBV18|NA
CASSPGKDTQYF
TGTGCCAGCTCACCGGGCAAAGATACGCAGTATTTT
>TRBJ1-2|NA|TRBV5-6|NA
CASSLAAVNYGYTF
TGTGCCAGCAGCTTGGCCGCGGTTAACTATGGCTACACCTTC
>TRBJ2-7|NA|TRBV6-1|TRBD1
CASSENRGDRGDEQYF
TGTGCCAGCAGTGAAAATCGCGGGGACAGGGGCGACGAGCAGTACTTC
>TRBJ2-7|NA|TRBV5-1|TRBD1
CASSRDRYEQYF
TGCGCCAGCAGTCGGGACAGATACGAGCAGTACTTC
>TRBJ2-2|once|TRBV18|NA
CASSPLGRQPTGELFF
TGTGCCAGCTCACCCTTGGGGAGGCAACCGACCGGGGAGCTGTTTTTT
>TRBJ1-4|few|TRBV4-1|NA
CASSQGVQTNEKLFF
TGCGCCAGCAGCCAAGGGGTACAGACTAATGAAAAACTGTTTTTT
>TRBJ1-3|NA|TRBV6-5|TRBD1
CASSYGTAPSGNTIYF
TGTGCCAGCAGTTACGGGACAGCACCCTCTGGAAACACCATATATTTT
>TRBJ1-4|NA|TRBV28|NA
CASSLTATNEKLFF
TGTGCCAGCAGTTTAACAGCAACTAATGAAAAACTGTTTTTT
>TRBJ2-3|NA|TRBV5-3|TRBD2
CAGRTSGPLGVTDTQYF
TGTGCCGGCCGGACTAGCGGGCCCTTAGGGGTGACAGATACGCAGTATTTT
>TRBJ1-2|NA|TRBV28|TRBD1
CASRVRGQGEINYGYTF
TGTGCCAGCAGGGTGAGGGGACAGGGGGAAATTAACTATGGCTACACCTTC
>TRBJ1-2|once|TRBV5-1|NA
CASSSDSYYGYTF
TGCGCCAGCAGCAGTGACAGTTACTATGGCTACACCTTC